The subject of this entry is one T cell receptor beta chain. Its antigen has not been determined. No much larger clone is present one base from it, and per-base qualities are unavailable. After removal of 6 bases from V and 0 bases from J, the junction retains 1 base not matched to a gene. Based on the germline V gene, the CDR1 and CDR2 sequences are LGHNA and YNFKEQ. There are 15 amino acids in the CDR3, from cysteine to phenylalanine inclusive. The sequence is cut down to CDR3 DNA, 45 bases in frame from base 1. The data derive from a study of cytomegalovirus exposure and HLA in healthy donors (dated by TCRdb to about 2017). Concerning the study at large: An earlier analysis of 550 to 700 of the donors reported about 250 Gb of sequence data and 100 million to 130 million unique TCR beta sequences from roughly 200 million T cells. Around 320 gigabases of sequencing data and 70 million to 85 million unique TCR sequences were included in an early release covering about 700 HLA-typed donors. Of the 398 genotyped donors, approximately 80% fell in the genetic ancestry cluster associated with self-reported Caucasian donors. The study aimed to test whether cataloging public T cell receptors could reveal signatures of past pathogen exposure. Using immunosequencing, the study profiled T cell repertoires from 666 subjects and related those repertoires to cytomegalovirus serostatus. A separate validation cohort of 100 to 150 different subjects was used in addition to the 666-subject first cohort. The study combined high-throughput TCR immunosequencing, statistical association of individual TCRs with disease status, and machine learning to predict cytomegalovirus infection status. A later analysis re-examined previously published TCR beta repertoires from hundreds of donors and added high-resolution HLA genotyping to investigate patterns of TCR occurrence. Rather than drawing on any new phenotypic data, the later analysis identified candidate immune exposures from TCR beta sequences and the way those sequences occurred across donors. In an earlier analysis of roughly 580 of the donors, high-throughput TCR beta sequencing was used to judge whether each TCR beta V gene segment behaved as functional or pseudogenic. Donor age, sex, ethnicity and CMV serostatus were compiled together with the repertoire data. Genome-wide SNP genotypes for about 65% of the roughly 700 donors were used in a later genetic analysis, which treated that subset as a discovery cohort. Every discovery cohort repertoire had been produced on one sequencing platform. HLA typing covered class I and class II loci at four-digit resolution. The number of donors typed differed by locus, with 629-630 for A, B, C, DRB1 and DQB1, around 500 for DQA1, about 610 for DPA1, and some 440 for DPB1. Roughly 5 DR-DQ haplotypes were handled as single units for association and clustering because linkage in the cohort was strong. On average, roughly 250,000 unique TCR beta nucleotide sequences were sequenced per donor among some 430 genotyped donors of the cohort, with 15% to 20% of those sequences being non-productive. On the study overall, not on this receptor specifically: An earlier analysis of approximately 570 of the donors showed that most TCR beta V segments appeared in productive rearrangements either about 87% or about 30% of the time, which broadly matched IMGT annotations. In the study, some 160 TCR beta chains were listed as associated with cytomegalovirus. Because some donors lacked HLA typing at each locus, the association tests relied only on the typed subset. Some IMGT-functional V segments, including TRBV6-2 and TRBV6-3, could not be distinguished by the 87-base-pair reads and were therefore excluded. In this cohort, only TCR beta chains were sequenced, and detectable features were limited by the absence of alpha or paired-chain data. The earlier analysis of about 600 of the donors excluded some 15 rarely observed V segments, including chromosome 9 orphons, because counts were too low. In a later analysis, most CMV-associated TCR beta chains were found to appear HLA-restricted, with HLA associations seemingly driven largely by CMV exposure. For the cohort, immune exposure information was limited to CMV serostatus. When HLA alleles, especially DR and DQ, strongly co-occurred, TCR associations were difficult to assign to individual alleles. In a later analysis, about 16,000 TCR beta sequences were associated with specific HLA alleles at a false discovery rate of 0.05. Cytomegalovirus status was reported to be diagnosed by the classifier with high specificity and sensitivity in both the original and validation cohorts. In vitro tests confirmed that three of the cytomegalovirus-associated TCR beta chains recognize cytomegalovirus antigens. It was suggested by the authors that the approach could potentially be generalized to other disease states and immunological phenotypes. Linkage disequilibrium might explain the correlated functional status among segregating V segments, but an unknown experimental factor could not be ruled out. A later analysis found that TCR association rates varied across HLA loci, with DRB1 alleles showing the most associated TCRs and HLA-C alleles the fewest. Compared with the approximately 710-donor mean, donors in an Asian-associated ancestry cluster had fewer N-insertions in productive TCRs, according to a later genetic analysis. A group of highly shared sequence variants was considered likely to be a technical artifact of the sequencing pipeline. In a later analysis, HLA-associated TCR beta chains showed more clonal expansion and lower generation probabilities than non-associated chains that were equally common. Sequencing depth was assumed to be roughly uniform across donors in the presence/absence analyses, though that assumption may not hold. According to a later analysis, parvovirus B19, influenza, CMV and Epstein-Barr virus appeared linked to several top co-occurrence clusters. A further reported finding was that TCR beta sequences accurately predicted the HLA-A and HLA-B alleles for most subjects in the first cohort. In a later genetic analysis, a missense DCLRE1C variant was associated with V-gene and J-gene trimming of TCR beta chains, and the association was replicated in an independent cohort. While some public TCRs were present in many individuals, most TCR sequences turned up only very rarely across donors.

The cohort comprised approximately 700 healthy bone marrow donors. Cohort members were all nominally healthy when sampled, although unrecorded immune exposures were likely present. The donor was CMV seronegative and belonged to the group of 320 or so seronegative cohort members. A peripheral blood sample was collected from each donor, and TCR beta sequencing was performed on peripheral blood mononuclear cells. The Qiagen DNeasy Blood Extraction Kit was used to extract genomic DNA from the blood cell samples. Preparation of the library involved the immunoSEQ multiplex PCR assay. For the multiplex PCR, a mixture combining 60 forward primers for TCR Vbeta segments and 13 reverse primers for TCR Jbeta segments was used. A multiplex PCR assay on genomic DNA amplified the CDR3 region of rearranged TCR beta genes. Amplified TCR beta libraries were sequenced as 87-base-pair reads on the Illumina HiSeq System. In the paper's pipeline: A later analysis counted about 82 million unique TCR beta chains across the 600 to 850 repertoires, and 10 million to 11 million of these chains were shared by at least two donors. Raw reads were error-corrected and collapsed into unique sequences with a nearest-neighbor algorithm that merged closely related sequences to remove PCR and sequencing errors. Alignment of CDR3 sequences to IMGT reference sequences was used to assign V, D and J gene segments. For a sequence to be retained, a match of at least six nucleotides to both a V gene segment and a J gene segment was required. Rearrangements were called productive when the CDR3 lacked stop codons and stayed in frame with V and J; all others were non-productive. CDR3 was defined according to IMGT convention as the region running from the second conserved V-encoded cysteine to the conserved J-encoded phenylalanine. The earlier analysis of 500 to 600 of the donors excluded sequences that lacked an unambiguous match to a single V gene segment. In an earlier analysis of 587 of the donors, V segments were called functional above 56.7% productive rearrangements and were called segregating when the between-donor standard deviation exceeded 5%. To diagnose cytomegalovirus status from the catalog of TCR beta chain sequences, a statistical classification framework was built. In a later analysis, V and J genes were assigned by comparing TCR nucleotide sequences against IMGT/GENE-DB human TR gene sequences. Using the TCRdist pipeline, a later analysis assigned CDR3 sequences along with most-parsimonious VDJ recombination scenarios. In a later analysis, every TCR beta chain was defined by the combination of its CDR3 amino acid sequence and its V-gene family, and reads without a unique V-gene family were dropped. As a way to deal with suspected cross-contamination and a sequencing artifact, a later analysis dropped hundreds of nucleotide sequences that were highly shared and had low generation probability. In a later analysis, a clonal expansion index was calculated for each public chain from normalized within-repertoire ranks of inferred template counts. In a later analysis, generation probabilities were computed using a VDJ recombination model fitted to out-of-frame rearrangements, and the results were checked against IGoR. A later analysis scored TCR-TCR, TCR-HLA and TCR-CMV co-occurrence with hypergeometric tests, applying a repertoire-size bias correction to TCR pairs. A later analysis estimated false discovery rates by permuting HLA or CMV assignments 20 times. In a later analysis, co-occurring TCRs were grouped using DBSCAN, with TCRdist sequence similarity added in when clustering inside HLA-allele-positive subsets. Co-occurrence clustering excluded repertoires with fewer than 30,000 or more than 120,000 public chains, plus five with anomalous nucleotide sharing. Not all clones reach the TCRdb copy of this immuneACCESS table, which keeps in-frame sequences only. Checked studies attribute under half of the gap to unresolved V genes and leave the rest unexplained. Clonal size and the V and J genes are those of that table, whereas D and trimming came from the DNA. The sample has some 160,000 clones on record, over 75% of them singletons. 2% to 2.5% of the sample belongs to the ten largest clones.

Recombination connected TRBV4-2 to TRBJ2-2; 10 central nucleotides agree with TRBD2. The clonotype comes from a man between 60 and 75 years old in good health and CMV-seronegative. The material sequenced was PBMCs. The CDR3 is CASRSGGANTGELFF. The sequenced DNA: TGTGCCAGCAGGAGCGGGGGGGCGAACACCGGGGAGCTGTTTTTT.